A single T cell receptor (beta chain) is shown here with its context. In this sample, this clone turned up many times. Its target antigen remains unknown. The DNA ends 3 residues before the CDR3 does, and the rest of the CDR3 is filled in from the germline J gene. The data derive from a study of T cell clonality in common variable immunodeficiency (dated by TCRdb to about 2015). General findings and caveats noted by the study authors: CVID TCRbeta sequences reportedly showed fewer deletions and N-nucleotide insertions and lacked highly modified clones with 13 or more V deletions. Differences among patients in the CVID cohort limited the correlations between repertoire features and clinical complications. Although equal DNA input was used, an average of approximately 82,000 unique sequences per sample was obtained for controls, compared with some 34,000 for CVID samples. The authors noted that sequencing repertoires of T cell subpopulations would be needed to clarify what caused the increased clonality in CVID. Fewer TCRbeta clones were shared among CVID subjects than among healthy controls (p < 0.0001). TCRbeta clonality was higher in CVID subjects than in healthy controls (t-test p = 0.018), and the increase was most characteristic of about a third of subjects.

Both CVID patients and healthy controls were predominantly of Caucasian heritage. Heparinized peripheral whole blood samples of about 5 to 9 ml were collected from each donor. Genomic DNA from adults with common variable immune deficiency (CVID) and from healthy adult controls was used to sequence TCRbeta CDR3 repertoires. The control group was made up of about 22 healthy adult volunteers (about 10 male and roughly 12 female) whose ages ranged from about 23 to 66 years, with a mean age of around 30. Diluted blood was subjected to density centrifugation over Hypaque 1077 or Ficoll-Paque for isolation of peripheral blood mononuclear cells. Genomic DNA was obtained from unsorted mononuclear cells using either Qiagen column purification or a centrifugation-based method. CVID samples and control samples contributed equivalent amounts of genomic DNA as sequencing input. For every sample, a 60 bp segment covering the rearranged TCRbeta CDR3 region was amplified and then sequenced. The immunoSEQ assay, a bias-corrected multiplex PCR with high-throughput sequencing, was employed for TCRbeta amplification. As for the authors' bioinformatics: Every unique nucleotide sequence counted as a clone and was annotated with V, D and J genes, copy number and frequency. Sequences were labeled productive if in frame, and non-productive if out of frame or containing stop codons. As previously described, Shannon's entropy was used to calculate clonality. Mean CDR3 Kyte-Doolittle hydropathy was derived from the predicted amino acid sequences of productive clones. Hierarchical clustering of scaled V gene usage was performed with the R hclust function using Manhattan distance and complete linkage. Sharing of clones by CDR3 amino acid sequence was evaluated by resampling 12 repertoires per group over 100 rounds. The repertoires were searched for about 70 published EBV-specific TCRbeta sequences and 245 published CMV-specific TCRbeta sequences. Analysis left out two CVID samples that produced under 10,000 sequences, so 40 to 50 CVID repertoires remained. TCRdb holds this immuneACCESS table with in-frame rearrangements only. Some clones are missing; in checked studies, unresolved V genes explain under half, and the rest has no known cause. V and J calls and clone size are copied from that table; D and trimming were computed from the DNA. There are fewer than 40,000 clones in this sample, and none of them is a singleton. The top ten clones comprise 3.8% of the sample.

V is trimmed back by 0 bases and J by 8 bases, and the junction contains 7 bases that no gene match accounts for. Measured from the cysteine to the phenylalanine, the CDR3 is 17 residues long. The 42 bases shown cover part of the CDR3, and their frame starts at base 1. CDR1 and CDR2 are read off the germline V gene as SGDLS and YYNGEE. The TCR comes from a person aged 18 to 69 in good health. Recombination connected TRBV9 to TRBJ2-1; 14 central bases correspond to TRBD2. Sequencing input: peripheral blood mononuclear cells. This receptor carries the CDR3 CASSVVGGTSGSDEQFF. Incomplete CDR3 DNA: TGTGCCAGCAGCGTAGTAGGGGGGACTAGCGGGAGTGATGAG.